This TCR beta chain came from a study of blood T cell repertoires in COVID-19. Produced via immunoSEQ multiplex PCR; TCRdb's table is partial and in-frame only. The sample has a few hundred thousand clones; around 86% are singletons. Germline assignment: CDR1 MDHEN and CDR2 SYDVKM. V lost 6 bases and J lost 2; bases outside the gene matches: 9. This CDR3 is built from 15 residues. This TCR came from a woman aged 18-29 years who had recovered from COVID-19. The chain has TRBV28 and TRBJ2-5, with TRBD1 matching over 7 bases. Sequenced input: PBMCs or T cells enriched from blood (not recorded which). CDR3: CASRGPAGGQETQYF. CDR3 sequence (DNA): TGTGCCAGCAGGGGACCGGCAGGGGGACAAGAGACCCAGTACTTC.